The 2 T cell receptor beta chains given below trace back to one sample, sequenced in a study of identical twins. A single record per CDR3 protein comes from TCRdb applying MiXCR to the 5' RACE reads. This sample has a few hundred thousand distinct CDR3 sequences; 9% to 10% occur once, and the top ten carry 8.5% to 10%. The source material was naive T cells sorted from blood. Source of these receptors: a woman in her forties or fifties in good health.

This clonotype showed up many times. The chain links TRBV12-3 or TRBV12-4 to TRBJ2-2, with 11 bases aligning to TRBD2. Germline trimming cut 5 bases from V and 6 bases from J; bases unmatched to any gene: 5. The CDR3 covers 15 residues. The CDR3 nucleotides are TGTGCCAGCAGTATACTAGCGGGAGTATCCGGGGAGCTGTTTTTT. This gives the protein CASSILAGVSGELFF.

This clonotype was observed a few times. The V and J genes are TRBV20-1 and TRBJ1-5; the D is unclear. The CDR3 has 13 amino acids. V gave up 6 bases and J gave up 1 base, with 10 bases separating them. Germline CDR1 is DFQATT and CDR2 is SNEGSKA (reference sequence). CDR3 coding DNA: TGCAGTGCAGGCCTCCCCAGCAATCAGCCCCAGCATTTT. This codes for CSAGLPSNQPQHF.